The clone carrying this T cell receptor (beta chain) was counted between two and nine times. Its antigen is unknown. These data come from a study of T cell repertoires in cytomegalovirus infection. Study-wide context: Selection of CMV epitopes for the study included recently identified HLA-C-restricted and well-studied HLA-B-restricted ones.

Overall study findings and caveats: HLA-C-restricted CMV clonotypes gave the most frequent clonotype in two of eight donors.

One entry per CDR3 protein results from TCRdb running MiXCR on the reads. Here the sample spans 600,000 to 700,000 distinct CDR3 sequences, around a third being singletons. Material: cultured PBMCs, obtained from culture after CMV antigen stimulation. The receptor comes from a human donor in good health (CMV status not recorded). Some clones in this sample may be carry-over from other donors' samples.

The CDR3 DNA is TGTGCCAGCCATAACCCGAACACTGAAGCTTTCTTT. Translation gives CASHNPNTEAFF. V is TRBV7-6 and J is TRBJ1-1, with no clear D. The CDR3 extends over 12 amino acids. The ends were cut back, 8 bases at V and 1 base at J, with 8 bases in the middle. Germline V CDR1 and CDR2: SGHVS, FNYEAQ.